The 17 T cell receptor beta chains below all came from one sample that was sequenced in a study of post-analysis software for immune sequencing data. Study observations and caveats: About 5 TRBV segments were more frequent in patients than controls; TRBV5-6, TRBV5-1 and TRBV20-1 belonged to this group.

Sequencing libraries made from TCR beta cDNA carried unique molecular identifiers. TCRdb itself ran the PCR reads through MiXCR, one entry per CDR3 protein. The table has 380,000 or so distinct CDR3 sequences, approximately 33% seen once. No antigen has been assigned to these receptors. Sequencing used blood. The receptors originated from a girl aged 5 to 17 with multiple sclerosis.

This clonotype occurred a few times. CDR3 region: CASSEPGRGTEAFF. The CDR3 DNA sequence: TGTGCCAGCAGTGAACCCGGCAGGGGCACTGAAGCTTTCTTT. This chain joins TRBV25-1 and TRBJ1-1; D is possibly TRBD1 (6 bases). V was pared by 2 bases and J by 4 bases, with 11 bases between. Germline V gene lookup returns CDR1 MGHDK and CDR2 SYGVNS. This CDR3 is built from 14 residues.

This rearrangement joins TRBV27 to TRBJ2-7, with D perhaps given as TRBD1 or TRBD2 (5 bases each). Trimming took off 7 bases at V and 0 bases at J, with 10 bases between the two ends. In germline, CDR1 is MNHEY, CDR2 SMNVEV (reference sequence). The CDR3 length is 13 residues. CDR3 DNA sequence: TGTGCCAGCAAGGGACGGACCTCCTACGAGCAGTACTTC. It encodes CASKGRTSYEQYF.

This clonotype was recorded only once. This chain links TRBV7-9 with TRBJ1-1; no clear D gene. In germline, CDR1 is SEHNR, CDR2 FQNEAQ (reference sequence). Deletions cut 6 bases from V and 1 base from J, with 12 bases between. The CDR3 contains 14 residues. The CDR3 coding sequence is TGTGCCAGCAGTATCTATAGAGAGAACACTGAAGCTTTCTTT. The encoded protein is CASSIYRENTEAFF. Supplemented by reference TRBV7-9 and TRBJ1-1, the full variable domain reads DTGVSQNPRHKITKRGQNVTFRCDPISEHNRLYWYRQTLGQGPEFLTYFQNEAQLEKSRLLSDRFSAERPKGSFSTLEIQRTEQGDSAMYLCASSIYRENTEAFFGQGTRLTVV.

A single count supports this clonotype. The CDR3 DNA reads TGTGCCAGCAGTTTGGTAGGGGCGCCTAACTATGGCTACACCTTC. This encodes CASSLVGAPNYGYTF. This chain connects TRBV27 to TRBJ1-2, with D tentatively TRBD1 (5 bases). The germline gives CDR1 MNHEY, CDR2 SMNVEV (reference sequence). The CDR3 has 15 amino acids. Trimming shortened V by 3 bases and J by 0 bases, and 11 bases separated the two germline ends.

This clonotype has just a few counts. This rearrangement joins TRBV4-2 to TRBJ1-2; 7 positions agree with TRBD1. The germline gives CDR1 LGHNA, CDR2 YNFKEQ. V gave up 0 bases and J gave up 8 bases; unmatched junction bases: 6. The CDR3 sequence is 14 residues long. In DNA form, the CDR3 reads TGTGCCAGCAGCCAAGAAGGGGGCGCTGGGGGCTACACCTTC. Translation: CASSQEGGAGGYTF.

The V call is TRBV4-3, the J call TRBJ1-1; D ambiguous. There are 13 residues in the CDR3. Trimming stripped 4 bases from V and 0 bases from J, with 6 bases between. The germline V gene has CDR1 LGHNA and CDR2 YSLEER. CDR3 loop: CASSPQMNTEAFF. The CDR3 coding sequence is TGCGCCAGCAGCCCCCAGATGAACACTGAAGCTTTCTTT.

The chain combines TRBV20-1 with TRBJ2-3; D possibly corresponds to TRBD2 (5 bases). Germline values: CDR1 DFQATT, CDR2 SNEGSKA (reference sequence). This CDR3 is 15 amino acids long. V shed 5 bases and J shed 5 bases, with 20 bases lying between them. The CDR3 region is CSARRFGEGRDTQYF. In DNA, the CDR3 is TGCAGTGCTCGACGATTCGGGGAAGGTAGAGATACGCAGTATTTT.

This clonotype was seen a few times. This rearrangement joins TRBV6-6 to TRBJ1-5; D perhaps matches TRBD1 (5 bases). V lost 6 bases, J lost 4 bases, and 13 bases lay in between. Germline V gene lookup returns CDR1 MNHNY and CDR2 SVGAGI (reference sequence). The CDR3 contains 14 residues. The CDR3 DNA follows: TGTGCCAGCAGCTACCGGGACCAAAATCAGCCCCAGCATTTT. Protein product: CASSYRDQNQPQHF.

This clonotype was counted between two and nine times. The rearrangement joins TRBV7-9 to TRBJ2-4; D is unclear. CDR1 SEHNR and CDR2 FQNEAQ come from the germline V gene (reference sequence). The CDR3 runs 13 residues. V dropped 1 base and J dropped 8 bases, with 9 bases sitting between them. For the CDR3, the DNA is TGTGCCAGCAGCTTAGAGGACGAGTACATTCAGTACTTC. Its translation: CASSLEDEYIQYF.

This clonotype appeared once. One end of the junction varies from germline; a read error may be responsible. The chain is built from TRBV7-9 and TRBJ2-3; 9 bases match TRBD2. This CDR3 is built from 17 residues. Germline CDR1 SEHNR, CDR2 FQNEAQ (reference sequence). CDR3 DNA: TGTGCCAGCGGCTTCCCCCTTGCTAGCGGGGTGGCAGATACGCAGTATTTT. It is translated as CASGFPLASGVADTQYF.

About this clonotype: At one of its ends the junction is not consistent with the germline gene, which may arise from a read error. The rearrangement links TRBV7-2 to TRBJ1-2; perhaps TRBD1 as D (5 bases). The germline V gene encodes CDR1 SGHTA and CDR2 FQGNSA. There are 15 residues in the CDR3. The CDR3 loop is CASSLAETGVYGYTF. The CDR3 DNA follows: TGTGCCAGCAGCCTAGCTGAGACGGGGGTCTATGGCTACACCTTC.

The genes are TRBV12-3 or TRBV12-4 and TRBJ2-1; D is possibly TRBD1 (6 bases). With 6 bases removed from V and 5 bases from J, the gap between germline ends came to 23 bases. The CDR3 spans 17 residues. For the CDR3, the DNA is TGTGCCAGCAGCTTAAGGGGGTCGTATCTTTTGGACAATGAGCAGTTCTTC. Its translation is CASSLRGSYLLDNEQFF.

CDR3 nucleotide sequence: TGTGCCAGCAGCTCCCAGGGACTAGCGCCCTACGAGCAGTACTTC. This translates into CASSSQGLAPYEQYF. This rearrangement joins TRBV7-2 to TRBJ2-7; 10 nucleotides agree with TRBD2. Germline loops: CDR1 SGHTA, CDR2 FQGNSA. The CDR3 covers 15 residues. Trimming removed 4 bases from V and 2 bases from J; junction bases left unmatched: 5.

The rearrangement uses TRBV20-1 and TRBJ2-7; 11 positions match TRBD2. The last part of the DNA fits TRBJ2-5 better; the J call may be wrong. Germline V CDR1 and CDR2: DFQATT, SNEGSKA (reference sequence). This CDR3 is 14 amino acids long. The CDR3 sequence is CSARTSGGGETQYF. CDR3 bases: TGCAGTGCTAGAACTAGCGGGGGAGGAGAGACCCAGTACTTC.

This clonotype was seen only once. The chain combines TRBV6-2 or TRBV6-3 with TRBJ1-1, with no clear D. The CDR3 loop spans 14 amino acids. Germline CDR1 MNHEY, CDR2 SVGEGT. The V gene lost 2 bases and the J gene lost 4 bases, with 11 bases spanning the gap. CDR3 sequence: CASSYVAKGTEAFF. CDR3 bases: TGTGCCAGCAGTTACGTGGCGAAGGGCACTGAAGCTTTCTTT.

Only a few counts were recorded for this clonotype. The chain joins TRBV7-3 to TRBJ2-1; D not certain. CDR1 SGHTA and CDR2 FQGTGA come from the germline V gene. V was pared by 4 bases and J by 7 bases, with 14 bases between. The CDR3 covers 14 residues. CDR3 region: CASSSSDRVNEQFF. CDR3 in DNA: TGTGCCAGCAGCTCCTCGGACCGTGTGAATGAGCAGTTCTTC.

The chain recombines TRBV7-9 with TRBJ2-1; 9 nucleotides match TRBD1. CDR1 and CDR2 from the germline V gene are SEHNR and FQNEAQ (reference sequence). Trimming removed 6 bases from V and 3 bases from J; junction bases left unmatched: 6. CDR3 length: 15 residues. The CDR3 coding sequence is TGTGCCAGCAGGCCCACAGGGGGCATCTACAATGAGCAGTTCTTC. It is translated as CASRPTGGIYNEQFF.